The 6 T cell receptor beta chains below all came from one sample that was sequenced in a study of blood T cell repertoires in COVID-19 (dated by TCRdb to about 2020). Library prep was done by the immunoSEQ multiplex PCR assay. TCRdb stores this immuneACCESS table with in-frame sequences only. Part of the clones is absent; in the studies checked, under half of the shortfall reflects unresolved V genes, and no reason is known for the rest. The sample table lists about 200,000 clones, around 75% of them with a count of one. Around 5% of the sample is held by the ten biggest clonotypes. Sequences were obtained from peripheral blood. Source of these receptors: a human donor in a cohort sampled during active COVID-19.

V and J are TRBV11-2 and TRBJ1-1; D may be TRBD1 (5 bases). From germline, CDR1 is SGHAT and CDR2 FQNNGV. Trimming pared 1 base from V and 7 bases from J, leaving 7 bases between. This CDR3 region has 12 residues. CDR3 protein: CASSLAGGEAFF. In nucleotides, the CDR3 is TGTGCCAGCAGCTTAGCGGGGGGTGAAGCTTTCTTT.

The V gene is TRBV19, the J gene TRBJ1-2; D ambiguous. Per germline, CDR1 LNHDA and CDR2 SQIVND (reference sequence). V lost 6 bases and J lost 1, with 9 bases in between. The CDR3 contains 13 residues. CDR3 bases: TGTGCCAGTAGCCTACCTTTTAACTATGGCTACACCTTC. Amino acid sequence: CASSLPFNYGYTF. The full variable domain, completed using reference TRBV19 and TRBJ1-2, is DGGITQSPKYLFRKEGQNVTLSCEQNLNHDAMYWYRQDPGQGLRLIYYSQIVNDFQKGDIAEGYSVSREKKESFPLTVTSAQKNPTAFYLCASSLPFNYGYTFGSGTRLTVV.

The table lists this clone with many counts. The V gene is TRBV27, the J gene TRBJ2-3; D is uncertain. The CDR3 loop spans 10 amino acids. Germline-derived CDR1 and CDR2 are MNHEY and SMNVEV (reference sequence). Trimming shortened V by 8 bases and J by 6 bases, and 6 bases separated the two germline ends. The CDR3 DNA reads as TGTGCCAGCTTCGGGGATACGCAGTATTTT. Translating gives CASFGDTQYF.

The chain is built from TRBV10-3 and TRBJ2-7, with a possible D match to TRBD1 (5 bases). This CDR3 comprises 15 residues. Germline-derived CDR1 and CDR2 are ENHRY and SYGVKD. The V and J ends lost 0 bases and 2 bases respectively, with 11 bases between them. CDR3 sequence: CAISESGSRAYEQYF. CDR3 nucleotide sequence: TGTGCCATCAGTGAGTCGGGTAGCAGGGCCTACGAGCAGTACTTC.

The chain links TRBV7-5 to TRBJ2-7; no DNA check was done on the table's D call, TRBD2. TRBV7-5 is an annotated pseudogene. This CDR3 spans 15 amino acids. The DNA of the CDR3 is TGTGCCAGAAGCTTAGTTCCTAGCGGTCCCTACGAGCAGTACTTC. It yields the protein CARSLVPSGPYEQYF.

V is TRBV7-3 and J is TRBJ2-2, with TRBD1 matching over 10 bases. This CDR3 region has 14 residues. Trimming took 4 bases from V and 5 from J; bases not matched to a gene: 1. Germline lookup yields CDR1 SGHTA and CDR2 FQGTGA. This CDR3 is CASSSGQGTGELFF. The DNA for the CDR3 is TGTGCCAGCAGCTCGGGACAGGGGACCGGGGAGCTGTTTTTT.